Presented here are 9 T cell receptor beta chains from one specimen sequenced in a study of Graves' ophthalmopathy and Graves' hyperthyroidism. RNA transcripts were the source from which TCR beta CDR3 regions were amplified. After a first-round RT-PCR with HTBI primers, a second-round multiplex PCR was run. Each CDR3 protein gets one entry after TCRdb re-called the multiplex PCR reads with MiXCR. There are 260,000 or so distinct CDR3 sequences in the sample; around 50% occur only once, and approximately 51% lies in the top ten. The sample taken for sequencing was peripheral blood. Receptor source: an adult man with Graves' ophthalmopathy.

For this clonotype: This may be a read error, as it is one base from a much larger clone. The CDR3 loop reads CVSYEAGRGHYGYTF. The CDR3 DNA reads TGTGTCTCATATGAGGCTGGACGAGGTCACTATGGCTACACCTTC. This chain joins TRBV10-3 and TRBJ1-2; D call uncertain. Germline CDR1 is ENHRY and CDR2 is SYGVKD. The CDR3 consists of 15 residues.

The J gene is TRBJ1-2, the V gene TRBV15; 9 bases map to TRBD1. CDR3 length equals 14 residues. Unmatched junction bases numbered 6, after V lost 4 bases and J lost 6 bases. Per the germline V gene, CDR1 is LNHNV and CDR2 is YYDKDF (reference sequence). This CDR3 is CATSKDRGNDGYTF. As DNA, the CDR3 is TGTGCCACCAGCAAAGACAGGGGGAATGATGGCTACACCTTC.

This clonotype was seen a few times. At one end, the junction sequence differs from germline, possibly due to a read error. The chain combines TRBV7-9 with TRBJ1-5; 7 bases match TRBD1. CDR3 size: 15 residues. CDR1 and CDR2 from the germline V gene are SEHNR and FQNEAQ (reference sequence). The CDR3, as DNA: TGTACCAGCAGCCCGGGACAGCTTAGCAATCAGCCCCAGCATTTT. It encodes CTSSPGQLSNQPQHF.

The rearrangement uses TRBV7-8 and TRBJ2-7; 9 bases fit TRBD1. CDR1 and CDR2 (germline): SGHVS, FQNEAQ. The J segment lost 5 bases and the V segment lost 5 bases, leaving 7 bases of the junction unmatched. This CDR3 comprises 14 residues. As DNA, the CDR3 is TGTGCCAGCAGCGCCGGGACAGGGTCCCACGAGCAGTACTTC. It encodes CASSAGTGSHEQYF.

This clonotype was picked up many times. V gene TRBV19 combines with J gene TRBJ1-5, with D possibly matching TRBD1 (5 bases). Per the germline V gene, CDR1 is LNHDA and CDR2 is SQIVND (reference sequence). Trimming pared 10 bases from V and 0 bases from J, leaving 7 bases between. The CDR3 loop spans 12 amino acids. CDR3 sequence reads: CATRDSNQPQHF. The CDR3, as DNA: TGTGCCACCAGGGATAGCAATCAGCCCCAGCATTTT.

This clonotype turned up a few times. The V and J genes are TRBV20-1 and TRBJ1-2, with TRBD1 matching 9 bases. In germline, CDR1 is DFQATT, CDR2 SNEGSKA (reference sequence). This CDR3 contains 16 residues. Losses at the gene ends were 3 bases for V and 8 bases for J; bases not matched to a gene: 16. The CDR3 sequence is CSARIRSGTGLGGYTF. CDR3 in DNA: TGCAGTGCTAGGATCCGTTCGGGGACAGGGCTCGGGGGCTACACCTTC.

Note on this clonotype: A much bigger clone sits one base away, suggesting this may be a read error. The chain couples TRBV7-7 to TRBJ2-5; a possible D gene is TRBD2 (6 bases). This CDR3 is built from 14 residues. Per the germline V gene, CDR1 is SSHAT and CDR2 is FNYEAQ (reference sequence). The CDR3 loop is CASGLATEQETQYF. The CDR3 DNA reads TGTGCTAGCGGCTTAGCGACAGAGCAAGAGACCCAGTACTTC.

This clonotype was seen a few times. The chain links TRBV7-8 to TRBJ2-7; D is possibly TRBD1 or TRBD2 (7 bases each). This CDR3 spans 15 amino acids. CDR1 is SGHVS and CDR2 is FQNEAQ in the germline V gene. The V gene lost 5 bases and the J gene lost 5 bases, with 19 bases spanning the gap. The CDR3 DNA reads TGTGCCAGCAGCCAGCAGGGGGGAGGGACCCACGAGCAGTACTTC. This encodes CASSQQGGGTHEQYF.

The chain has TRBV29-1 and TRBJ2-2; 11 positions match TRBD2. This CDR3 has 18 residues. Germline V gene lookup returns CDR1 SQVTM and CDR2 ANQGSEA. Losses at the gene ends were 7 bases for V and 0 bases for J; bases not matched to a gene: 13. The CDR3 here is CSATSGGYLLANTGELFF. CDR3 DNA: TGCAGCGCTACTAGCGGGGGTTACCTCCTCGCGAACACCGGGGAGCTGTTTTTT.